This T cell receptor (beta chain) was observed in a study of cytomegalovirus exposure and HLA in healthy donors. Findings of the study overall: Sequencing had likely introduced a cluster of highly shared sequence variants as an artifact.

A remark on this clone: Its antigen is undetermined.

Germline-derived CDR1 and CDR2 are MNHNS and SASEGT. The CDR3 has 15 residues. The V and J ends lost 1 base and 1 base, in that order; junction bases with no gene match: 4. The primer mix had 60 Vbeta and 13 Jbeta primers. This table comes from immunoSEQ multiplex PCR, and its TCRdb copy is limited to in-frame clones, with some not included. The table includes 130,000 or so clones, approximately 80% detected once. Sequenced: PBMCs. The genes are TRBV6-1 and TRBJ2-7; the match to TRBD1 covers 7 bases. This sequence originates from a man aged 35-49 years in good health and CMV-seronegative. The CDR3 loop reads CASSEEGAGSYEQYF. The DNA of the CDR3 is TGTGCCAGCAGTGAAGAGGGGGCAGGGTCCTACGAGCAGTACTTC.